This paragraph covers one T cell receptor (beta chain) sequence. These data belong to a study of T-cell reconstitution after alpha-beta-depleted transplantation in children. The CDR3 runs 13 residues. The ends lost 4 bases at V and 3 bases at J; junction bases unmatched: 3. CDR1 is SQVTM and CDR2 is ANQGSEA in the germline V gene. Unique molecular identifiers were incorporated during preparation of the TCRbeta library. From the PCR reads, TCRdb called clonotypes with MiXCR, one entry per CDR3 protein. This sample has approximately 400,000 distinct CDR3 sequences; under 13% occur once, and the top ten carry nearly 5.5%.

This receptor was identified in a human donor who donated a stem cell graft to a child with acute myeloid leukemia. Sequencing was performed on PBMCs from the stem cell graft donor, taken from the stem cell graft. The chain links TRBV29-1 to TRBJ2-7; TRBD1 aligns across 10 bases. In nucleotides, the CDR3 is TGCAGCGTTGGACAGGGGGCACGCTACGAGCAGTACTTC. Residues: CSVGQGARYEQYF.